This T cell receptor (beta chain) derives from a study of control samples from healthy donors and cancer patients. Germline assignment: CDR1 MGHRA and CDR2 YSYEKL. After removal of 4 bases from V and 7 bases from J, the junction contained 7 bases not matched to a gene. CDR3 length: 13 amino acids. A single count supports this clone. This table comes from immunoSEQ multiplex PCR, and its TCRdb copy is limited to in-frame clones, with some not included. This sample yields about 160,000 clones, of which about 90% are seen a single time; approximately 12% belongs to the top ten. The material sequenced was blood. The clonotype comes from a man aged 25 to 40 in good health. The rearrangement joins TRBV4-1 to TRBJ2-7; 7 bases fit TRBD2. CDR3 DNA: TGCGCCAGCAGCCCTATCGGAGCGGGGGAGCAGTACTTC. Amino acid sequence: CASSPIGAGEQYF.